This paragraph reports one T cell receptor beta chain. The antigen it binds to is not known. One base away there is no much larger clone; base qualities are not given. The CDR3 regions of human TCRbeta chains were subjected to immunosequencing. Regarding the original processing steps: Repertoire TCRs were matched against a reference library of SARS-CoV-2-specific TCRs generated with the MIRA antigen-specificity platform. Breadth meant the fraction of unique TCRs that were SARS-CoV-2-associated, whereas depth meant the fraction of total T cells that were SARS-CoV-2-associated. Using the MIRA data, each spike-specific TCR was mapped to the spike region that the TCR reacts to and placed in a CD4 or CD8 class. Log10-transformed breadth and depth values were compared by one-way ANOVA with Sidak's multiple comparisons tests. This is the immuneACCESS table as TCRdb keeps it, with only in-frame sequences that have V and J called. A part of the clones is gone; compared with another copy, unresolved V genes explain less than half, and the rest is unexplained. The V and J calls and the clone size are those of that table, but D and trimming were determined from the DNA. The sample has 120,000 or so clones on record, roughly 84% of them singletons. The ten top clones hold roughly 1.2% of the sample.

The data belong to a study of T cell responses to AZD1222 COVID-19 vaccine listed by TCRdb under 2021. A note on the overall study: Because spike-specific TCR depth and breadth did not differ between the two schedules, AZD1222 recipients who got a second dose at roughly 4 weeks were pooled with those who got a second dose at roughly 12 weeks. A total of about 230 trial participants underwent TCR sequencing, of whom 207 received two doses of AZD1222 and about 26 received two doses of the MenACWY control vaccine. Trial participants were enrolled by age into subgroups of 18-55, 56-69 and 70-plus years, and around 140, 26 and 57 TCR-sequenced participants, respectively, were included in these subgroups.

Study-level results and caveats: The whole spike protein was spanned by vaccine-associated CD4 TCRs, and dominant responses were seen in regions 160-218 and 743-854. Only a handful of AZD1222 recipients were SARS-CoV-2 seropositive at baseline, limiting conclusions about previously exposed vaccinees. In the small 56-69-year group, the increase in depth fell short of significance, most likely because of low power. Because no day 14 peak-response samples were available, repertoires were characterized only after the peak T cell response. Reportedly, close to half of the unique spike-specific TCRs recognized epitopes lying outside the regions that are mutated in the B.1.351 and B.1.1.7 variants. A significant rise in spike-specific TCR breadth and depth was observed after two AZD1222 doses relative to day 0 and relative to MenACWY recipients. Participants were mostly white British, with more females than males. The authors suggested clonal diversity may have been underestimated.

The time point label, read with the paper, signifies: baseline before first vaccination. Vaccinee samples came from UK trials COV001 and COV002, including a single-blind randomized controlled phase 2/3 trial of AZD1222 (ChAdOx1 nCoV-19) in healthy adults. Trial participant PBMC samples were collected at day 0 and day 28 after the second dose for TCRbeta chain sequencing. The TCR was taken from an adult in good health. This specimen consisted of peripheral blood, obtained on day 0 of AZD1222 vaccination.

This receptor has the CDR3 CASRDRLITYEQYF. The DNA sequence is TGTGCCAGCAGGGACAGACTGATTACCTACGAGCAGTACTTC. The chain was built from TRBV27 and TRBJ2-7, with TRBD1 perhaps the D gene, on 6 matching bases. Its CDR3 holds 14 amino acids, cysteine through phenylalanine. The only DNA kept is the CDR3, 42 bases in frame from the first base. The V end loses 6 bases and the J end loses 2 bases, and a stretch of 14 bases separates them. CDR1 and CDR2, looked up from the germline V gene (reference sequence), are MNHEY and SMNVEV.